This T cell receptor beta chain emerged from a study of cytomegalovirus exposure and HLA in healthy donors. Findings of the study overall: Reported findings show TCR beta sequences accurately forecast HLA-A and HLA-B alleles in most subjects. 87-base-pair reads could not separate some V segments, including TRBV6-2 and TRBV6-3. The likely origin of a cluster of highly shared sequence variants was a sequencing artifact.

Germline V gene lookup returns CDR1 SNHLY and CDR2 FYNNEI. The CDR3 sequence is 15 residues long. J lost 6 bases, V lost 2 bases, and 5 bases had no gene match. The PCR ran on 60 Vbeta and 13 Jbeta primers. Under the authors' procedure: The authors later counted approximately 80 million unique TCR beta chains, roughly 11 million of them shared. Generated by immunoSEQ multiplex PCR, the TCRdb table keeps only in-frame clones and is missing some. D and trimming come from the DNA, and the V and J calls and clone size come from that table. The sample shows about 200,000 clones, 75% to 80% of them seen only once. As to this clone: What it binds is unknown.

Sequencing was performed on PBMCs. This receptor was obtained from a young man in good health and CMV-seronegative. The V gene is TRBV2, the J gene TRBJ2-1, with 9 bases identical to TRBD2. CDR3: CASSELAGRGNEQFF. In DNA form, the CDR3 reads TGTGCCAGCAGTGAACTAGCGGGGCGGGGCAATGAGCAGTTCTTC.